There are a few counts of the clone carrying this TCR beta chain. No DNA is shown, since the ends of the CDR3 on it are uncertain; the CDR3 is the one TCRdb lists. The length of the CDR3 is 18 amino acids, counting both ends. The germline V gene encodes CDR1 SGHTA and CDR2 FQGNSA. This specimen belongs to a study of T cells after yellow fever vaccination. TCRdb reprocessed the 5' RACE reads with MiXCR, giving one entry per CDR3 protein. The sample has approximately 260,000 distinct CDR3 sequences, 5.2% seen once. This sequence joins TRBV7-2 and TRBJ1-1; TRBD1 is the table's D call and was not checked against the DNA. Sequences were derived from CD4+ T cells sorted from PBMCs, sampled on the day of the yellow fever booster vaccination. The clonotype originates from a young man who received the YFV17D yellow fever vaccine. The CDR3 spells CASSFRFGVRPRDTEAFF.